Given below is one TCR beta chain in context. Antigen: not known. Blood specimens came from baseline, cycle 4 day 1, and cycle 7 day 1. This CDR3 spans 17 amino acids. Trimming took off 5 bases at V and 0 bases at J, with 14 bases between the two ends. The V gene's germline CDR1 is MDHEN and CDR2 SYDVKM. Generated by immunoSEQ multiplex PCR, the TCRdb table keeps only in-frame clones and is missing some. The table has roughly 65,000 clones, over 60% seen once. This sample is drawn from a study of OX40 agonist ivuxolimab in advanced cancers. Study-wide background: In this trial design, patients received ivuxolimab intravenously at 0.01 to 10 mg/kg every 2 weeks. Study-wide results and caveats: Expanded clones were, on average, more numerous among CD8+ T cells than CD4+. Dose levels from 0.1 to 3.0 mg/kg saw CD4+ and CD8+ blood T cells expand clonally by week 6.

The sequence was obtained from an adult with an advanced solid tumor such as melanoma, head and neck, liver or kidney cancer. The sequenced sample was CD4+ or CD8+ T cells sorted from blood, obtained in a trial of the OX40 agonist ivuxolimab. The V gene is TRBV28, the J gene TRBJ1-6; weak D call: TRBD1 (5 bases). CDR3 amino acids: CASSRRGVSSYNSPLHF. The CDR3 DNA is TGTGCCAGCAGTCGCCGGGGGGTGAGCTCCTATAATTCACCCCTCCACTTT.